The rows below give T cell receptor beta chains drawn from one sample of a study of shared clonotypes between healthy human individuals. Assay used: immunoSEQ multiplex PCR; TCRdb lists only in-frame clones, some missing. Of about 480,000 clones in the sample, nearly 80% were seen once. Sequenced input: PBMCs. These receptor sequences come from a woman aged 40 to 50 in good health. Some clones in this sample may be carry-over from other donors' samples. Each CDR3 is given with its conserved first and last residue. Fields, in order: CDR3 protein, CDR3 DNA, V gene, J gene, CDR3 length, clone size, D gene. A D gene is named only where the DNA matches it firmly. Clone sizes are given selectively: once, few, many, or a class where the clone is expanded.

cdr3_aa: CASSSGTSAGEQYF
cdr3_nt: TGCGCCAGCAGCAGCGGGACTAGCGCCGGCGAGCAGTACTTC
v_call: TRBV5-1
j_call: TRBJ2-7
cdr3_length: 14
clone_size: -
d_call: TRBD2

cdr3_aa: CASRRNREAKRDIQYF
cdr3_nt: TGTGCCAGCAGGAGGAACAGGGAGGCTAAGAGGGACATTCAGTACTTC
v_call: TRBV6-7
j_call: TRBJ2-4
cdr3_length: 16
clone_size: -
d_call: -

cdr3_aa: CASSLVIGVGELFF
cdr3_nt: TGTGCCAGCAGCTTAGTTATCGGTGTCGGGGAGCTGTTTTTT
v_call: TRBV7-2
j_call: TRBJ2-2
cdr3_length: 14
clone_size: -
d_call: -

cdr3_aa: CASSLKGRGDTQYF
cdr3_nt: TGTGCCAGCAGCTTAAAGGGCCGGGGAGATACGCAGTATTTT
v_call: TRBV7-9
j_call: TRBJ2-3
cdr3_length: 14
clone_size: -
d_call: -

cdr3_aa: CAWSHGRGRNTGELFF
cdr3_nt: TGTGCCTGGAGCCACGGGCGGGGACGGAACACCGGGGAGCTGTTTTTT
v_call: TRBV30
j_call: TRBJ2-2
cdr3_length: 16
clone_size: -
d_call: -

cdr3_aa: CASSVGQGTGGLIGELFF
cdr3_nt: TGTGCCAGCAGCGTAGGACAAGGGACAGGGGGATTGATCGGGGAGCTGTTTTTT
v_call: TRBV5-6
j_call: TRBJ2-2
cdr3_length: 18
clone_size: -
d_call: TRBD1

cdr3_aa: CASSTPGAGDEQYF
cdr3_nt: TGTGCCAGCAGCACCCCTGGGGCAGGTGACGAGCAGTACTTC
v_call: TRBV28
j_call: TRBJ2-7
cdr3_length: 14
clone_size: -
d_call: -

cdr3_aa: CASSLALAASTDTQYF
cdr3_nt: TGTGCCAGCAGCTTAGCACTAGCGGCTAGCACAGATACGCAGTATTTT
v_call: TRBV7-9
j_call: TRBJ2-3
cdr3_length: 16
clone_size: -
d_call: TRBD2

cdr3_aa: CASSLEGPAGSSGNTIYF
cdr3_nt: TGCGCCAGCAGCTTGGAAGGCCCCGCAGGGAGCTCTGGAAACACCATATATTTT
v_call: TRBV5-1
j_call: TRBJ1-3
cdr3_length: 18
clone_size: few
d_call: -

cdr3_aa: CASSPGQGSRSSYTF
cdr3_nt: TGTGCCAGCAGTCCGGGACAGGGATCGAGATCGAGCTACACCTTC
v_call: TRBV6-5
j_call: TRBJ1-2
cdr3_length: 15
clone_size: -
d_call: TRBD1

cdr3_aa: CASSDVGGPTGELFF
cdr3_nt: TGTGCCAGCAGTGACGTGGGGGGGCCGACCGGGGAGCTGTTTTTT
v_call: TRBV6-4
j_call: TRBJ2-2
cdr3_length: 15
clone_size: -
d_call: -

cdr3_aa: CASSRTEHATDTQYF
cdr3_nt: TGTGCCAGCAGCCGGACTGAGCACGCCACAGATACGCAGTATTTT
v_call: TRBV5-4
j_call: TRBJ2-3
cdr3_length: 15
clone_size: -
d_call: -

cdr3_aa: CASSSPSGYQETQYF
cdr3_nt: TGTGCCAGCAGCTCACCCTCAGGGTACCAAGAGACCCAGTACTTC
v_call: TRBV5-6
j_call: TRBJ2-5
cdr3_length: 15
clone_size: -
d_call: -

cdr3_aa: CASSSGSPADTQYF
cdr3_nt: TGTGCCAGCAGTTCGGGTAGCCCGGCAGATACGCAGTATTTT
v_call: TRBV2
j_call: TRBJ2-3
cdr3_length: 14
clone_size: -
d_call: -

cdr3_aa: CASSRTSLQGSNEKLFF
cdr3_nt: TGCGCCAGCAGCCGAACCTCCCTTCAGGGATCAAATGAAAAACTGTTTTTT
v_call: TRBV10-2
j_call: TRBJ1-4
cdr3_length: 17
clone_size: -
d_call: -

cdr3_aa: CASSLTIAGVHEQYF
cdr3_nt: TGTGCCAGCAGCTTAACAATAGCGGGAGTTCACGAGCAGTACTTC
v_call: TRBV7-3
j_call: TRBJ2-7
cdr3_length: 15
clone_size: once
d_call: TRBD2

cdr3_aa: CASSVTGYSNQPQHF
cdr3_nt: TGTGCCAGCAGCGTAACGGGTTATAGCAATCAGCCCCAGCATTTT
v_call: TRBV9
j_call: TRBJ1-5
cdr3_length: 15
clone_size: -
d_call: -

cdr3_aa: CASSLAGLRVHEQYF
cdr3_nt: TGTGCCAGCAGCCTCGCCGGTCTCAGAGTCCACGAGCAGTACTTC
v_call: TRBV7-2
j_call: TRBJ2-7
cdr3_length: 15
clone_size: once
d_call: -

cdr3_aa: CASSLDRGTVNEQFF
cdr3_nt: TGTGCCAGCAGCTTAGATCGGGGAACAGTGAATGAGCAGTTCTTC
v_call: TRBV11-2
j_call: TRBJ2-1
cdr3_length: 15
clone_size: -
d_call: -

cdr3_aa: CAWSQGVRGINQPQHF
cdr3_nt: TGTGCCTGGAGTCAGGGTGTCAGGGGAATTAATCAGCCCCAGCATTTT
v_call: TRBV30
j_call: TRBJ1-5
cdr3_length: 16
clone_size: -
d_call: -

cdr3_aa: CASSLAGINQPQHF
cdr3_nt: TGTGCCAGCAGTTTAGCAGGGATTAATCAGCCCCAGCATTTT
v_call: TRBV28
j_call: TRBJ1-5
cdr3_length: 14
clone_size: -
d_call: -

cdr3_aa: CAWSKRGGYTF
cdr3_nt: TGTGCCTGGAGTAAACGGGGTGGCTACACCTTC
v_call: TRBV30
j_call: TRBJ1-2
cdr3_length: 11
clone_size: -
d_call: -

cdr3_aa: CASSRNSSSGPSYEQYF
cdr3_nt: TGCGCCAGCAGCCGAAACTCCTCTTCGGGACCCTCCTACGAGCAGTACTTC
v_call: TRBV4-1
j_call: TRBJ2-7
cdr3_length: 17
clone_size: -
d_call: -

cdr3_aa: CASSLELGGGSSYEQYF
cdr3_nt: TGTGCCAGCAGCTTAGAGTTGGGCGGTGGAAGCTCCTACGAGCAGTACTTC
v_call: TRBV7-9
j_call: TRBJ2-7
cdr3_length: 17
clone_size: -
d_call: -

cdr3_aa: CASSYSAGYHYGYTF
cdr3_nt: TGTGCCAGCAGTTACTCGGCCGGATACCACTATGGCTACACCTTC
v_call: TRBV6-5
j_call: TRBJ1-2
cdr3_length: 15
clone_size: once
d_call: -

cdr3_aa: CASSPRGGRALKQYF
cdr3_nt: TGTGCCAGCAGCCCCCGGGGCGGGAGGGCCTTAAAGCAGTACTTC
v_call: TRBV7-2
j_call: TRBJ2-7
cdr3_length: 15
clone_size: -
d_call: TRBD2

cdr3_aa: CSVVTDRGRDEAFF
cdr3_nt: TGCAGCGTTGTAACAGACAGGGGGCGCGATGAAGCTTTCTTT
v_call: TRBV29-1
j_call: TRBJ1-1
cdr3_length: 14
clone_size: -
d_call: TRBD1

cdr3_aa: CATTLGAGGNQPQHF
cdr3_nt: TGTGCCACCACTCTTGGGGCAGGGGGCAATCAGCCCCAGCATTTT
v_call: TRBV19
j_call: TRBJ1-5
cdr3_length: 15
clone_size: few
d_call: -

cdr3_aa: CASSRDRGFSYEQYF
cdr3_nt: TGTGCCAGCTCACGGGACAGGGGATTCTCCTACGAGCAGTACTTC
v_call: TRBV18
j_call: TRBJ2-7
cdr3_length: 15
clone_size: -
d_call: TRBD1

cdr3_aa: CASSQQGGGQETQYF
cdr3_nt: TGTGCCAGCAGCCAACAGGGGGGGGGCCAAGAGACCCAGTACTTC
v_call: TRBV5-4
j_call: TRBJ2-5
cdr3_length: 15
clone_size: -
d_call: -

cdr3_aa: CASRGSGSQRTDTQYF
cdr3_nt: TGTGCCAGCAGAGGTAGCGGGAGTCAGCGCACAGATACGCAGTATTTT
v_call: TRBV7-2
j_call: TRBJ2-3
cdr3_length: 16
clone_size: -
d_call: TRBD2

cdr3_aa: CASSFRRERDEQFF
cdr3_nt: TGTGCCAGCAGCTTTAGGCGGGAGCGGGATGAGCAGTTCTTC
v_call: TRBV7-2
j_call: TRBJ2-1
cdr3_length: 14
clone_size: once
d_call: TRBD2

cdr3_aa: CASSKGLARETQYF
cdr3_nt: TGTGCCAGCAGCAAGGGACTAGCACGCGAGACCCAGTACTTC
v_call: TRBV5-5
j_call: TRBJ2-5
cdr3_length: 14
clone_size: -
d_call: TRBD2

cdr3_aa: CASSFIGGRVGEQFF
cdr3_nt: TGTGCCAGCAGCTTTATAGGCGGGAGGGTAGGTGAGCAGTTCTTC
v_call: TRBV7-8
j_call: TRBJ2-1
cdr3_length: 15
clone_size: -
d_call: TRBD2

cdr3_aa: CASSTTGGGTEAFF
cdr3_nt: TGTGCCAGTAGTACGACAGGGGGCGGCACTGAAGCTTTCTTT
v_call: TRBV19
j_call: TRBJ1-1
cdr3_length: 14
clone_size: -
d_call: TRBD1

cdr3_aa: CASSLQGSNQPQHF
cdr3_nt: TGTGCCAGCAGCCTTCAGGGGAGCAATCAGCCCCAGCATTTT
v_call: TRBV7-2
j_call: TRBJ1-5
cdr3_length: 14
clone_size: -
d_call: -

cdr3_aa: CASSPGLVNEQFF
cdr3_nt: TGTGCCAGCAGCCCGGGACTCGTCAATGAGCAGTTCTTC
v_call: TRBV7-2
j_call: TRBJ2-1
cdr3_length: 13
clone_size: once
d_call: -

cdr3_aa: CASSLRGATNEKLFF
cdr3_nt: TGTGCCAGCAGCCTCCGAGGAGCAACTAATGAAAAACTGTTTTTT
v_call: TRBV7-2
j_call: TRBJ1-4
cdr3_length: 15
clone_size: -
d_call: -

cdr3_aa: CAWSEQGNYGYTF
cdr3_nt: TGTGCCTGGAGCGAACAGGGGAACTATGGCTACACCTTC
v_call: TRBV30
j_call: TRBJ1-2
cdr3_length: 13
clone_size: -
d_call: TRBD1

cdr3_aa: CASSFDLAVARETQYF
cdr3_nt: TGTGCCAGCAGCTTTGACCTGGCCGTTGCGCGTGAGACCCAGTACTTC
v_call: TRBV7-8
j_call: TRBJ2-5
cdr3_length: 16
clone_size: -
d_call: -

cdr3_aa: CASGGTYQPQHF
cdr3_nt: TGTGCCAGCGGGGGTACCTATCAGCCCCAGCATTTT
v_call: TRBV25-1
j_call: TRBJ1-5
cdr3_length: 12
clone_size: -
d_call: -

cdr3_aa: CASSLGTSTSTDTQYF
cdr3_nt: TGTGCCAGCAGTCTGGGGACTAGCACCAGCACAGATACGCAGTATTTT
v_call: TRBV28
j_call: TRBJ2-3
cdr3_length: 16
clone_size: once
d_call: TRBD2

cdr3_aa: CASSPMGGGNQPQHF
cdr3_nt: TGTGCCAGCAGCCCTATGGGGGGTGGCAATCAGCCCCAGCATTTT
v_call: TRBV5-5
j_call: TRBJ1-5
cdr3_length: 15
clone_size: -
d_call: -

cdr3_aa: CASSPGLAGGSEQFF
cdr3_nt: TGTGCCAGCAGTCCTGGACTAGCGGGAGGATCTGAGCAGTTCTTC
v_call: TRBV11-1
j_call: TRBJ2-1
cdr3_length: 15
clone_size: -
d_call: TRBD2

cdr3_aa: CASSPPRGQGAGTEAFF
cdr3_nt: TGTGCCAGCTCACCCCCCAGGGGCCAGGGGGCTGGCACTGAAGCTTTCTTT
v_call: TRBV18
j_call: TRBJ1-1
cdr3_length: 17
clone_size: -
d_call: TRBD1

cdr3_aa: CASSLGGGGANVLTF
cdr3_nt: TGTGCCAGCAGCTTAGGGGGTGGTGGGGCCAACGTCCTGACTTTC
v_call: TRBV7-9
j_call: TRBJ2-6
cdr3_length: 15
clone_size: -
d_call: -

cdr3_aa: CASSLASVSPLHF
cdr3_nt: TGTGCCAGCAGCTTAGCATCCGTTTCACCCCTCCACTTT
v_call: TRBV7-2
j_call: TRBJ1-6
cdr3_length: 13
clone_size: -
d_call: -

cdr3_aa: CASSNGLAAIGHTDTQYF
cdr3_nt: TGTGCCAGCAGCAACGGACTAGCGGCCATCGGGCACACAGATACGCAGTATTTT
v_call: TRBV11-2
j_call: TRBJ2-3
cdr3_length: 18
clone_size: -
d_call: TRBD2